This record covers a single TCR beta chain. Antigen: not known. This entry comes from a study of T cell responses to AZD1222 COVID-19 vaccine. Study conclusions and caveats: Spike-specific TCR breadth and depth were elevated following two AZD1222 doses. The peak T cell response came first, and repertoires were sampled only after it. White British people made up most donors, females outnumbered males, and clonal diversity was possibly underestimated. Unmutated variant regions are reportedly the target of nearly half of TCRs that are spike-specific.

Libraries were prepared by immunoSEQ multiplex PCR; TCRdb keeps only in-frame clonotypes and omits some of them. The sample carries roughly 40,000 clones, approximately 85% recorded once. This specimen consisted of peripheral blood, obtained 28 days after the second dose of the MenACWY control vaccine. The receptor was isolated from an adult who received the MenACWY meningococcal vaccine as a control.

The DNA for the CDR3 is TGTGCCAGCAGCAACGATAGAGGGGGAGGCTACACCTTC. Translation gives CASSNDRGGGYTF. The rearrangement joins TRBV3-1 (or the pseudogene TRBV3-2) to TRBJ1-2; D perhaps matches TRBD1 (6 bases). Germline assignment: CDR1 LGHDT and CDR2 YNNKEL (reference sequence). V lost 5 bases and J 8 bases, leaving 15 bases between the germline ends. The CDR3 length is 13 residues.